This entry is about one T cell receptor beta chain. Its antigen is not identified. This record comes from a study of T-cell memory formation after mild COVID-19. Study-wide findings and caveats: Mostly located in CM and EM were contracting CD4+ clones, with contracting CD8+ clones located in EMRA. Cross-reactive memory apparently joined, as some responding clones appeared in pre-infection memory. Clonal second-wave expansions that peaked on day 37 had unconfirmed SARS-CoV-2 specificity.

Constant-segment-primed 5'RACE gave TCR alpha and TCR beta cDNA libraries with sample barcodes and UMIs. TCRdb fed the 5' RACE reads into MiXCR, producing one record per CDR3 protein. Among fewer than 450,000 distinct CDR3 sequences listed, more than 20% were seen once. The germline V gene has CDR1 GTSNPN and CDR2 SVGIG (reference sequence). The V segment lost 3 bases and the J segment 2 bases; nucleotides outside the gene matches: 4. This CDR3 contains 14 residues. Sequencing used PBMCs or a T cell subset sorted from them (not recorded which). V gene TRBV30 combines with J gene TRBJ1-1; TRBD1 aligns across 9 bases. This clonotype was sampled from an adult woman who had mild COVID-19 (a few samples of this study predate the infection). Cell type and time point are not known. The CDR3 sequence: CAWRTGQGNTEAFF. CDR3 nucleotides: TGTGCCTGGAGGACGGGACAGGGAAACACTGAAGCTTTCTTT.